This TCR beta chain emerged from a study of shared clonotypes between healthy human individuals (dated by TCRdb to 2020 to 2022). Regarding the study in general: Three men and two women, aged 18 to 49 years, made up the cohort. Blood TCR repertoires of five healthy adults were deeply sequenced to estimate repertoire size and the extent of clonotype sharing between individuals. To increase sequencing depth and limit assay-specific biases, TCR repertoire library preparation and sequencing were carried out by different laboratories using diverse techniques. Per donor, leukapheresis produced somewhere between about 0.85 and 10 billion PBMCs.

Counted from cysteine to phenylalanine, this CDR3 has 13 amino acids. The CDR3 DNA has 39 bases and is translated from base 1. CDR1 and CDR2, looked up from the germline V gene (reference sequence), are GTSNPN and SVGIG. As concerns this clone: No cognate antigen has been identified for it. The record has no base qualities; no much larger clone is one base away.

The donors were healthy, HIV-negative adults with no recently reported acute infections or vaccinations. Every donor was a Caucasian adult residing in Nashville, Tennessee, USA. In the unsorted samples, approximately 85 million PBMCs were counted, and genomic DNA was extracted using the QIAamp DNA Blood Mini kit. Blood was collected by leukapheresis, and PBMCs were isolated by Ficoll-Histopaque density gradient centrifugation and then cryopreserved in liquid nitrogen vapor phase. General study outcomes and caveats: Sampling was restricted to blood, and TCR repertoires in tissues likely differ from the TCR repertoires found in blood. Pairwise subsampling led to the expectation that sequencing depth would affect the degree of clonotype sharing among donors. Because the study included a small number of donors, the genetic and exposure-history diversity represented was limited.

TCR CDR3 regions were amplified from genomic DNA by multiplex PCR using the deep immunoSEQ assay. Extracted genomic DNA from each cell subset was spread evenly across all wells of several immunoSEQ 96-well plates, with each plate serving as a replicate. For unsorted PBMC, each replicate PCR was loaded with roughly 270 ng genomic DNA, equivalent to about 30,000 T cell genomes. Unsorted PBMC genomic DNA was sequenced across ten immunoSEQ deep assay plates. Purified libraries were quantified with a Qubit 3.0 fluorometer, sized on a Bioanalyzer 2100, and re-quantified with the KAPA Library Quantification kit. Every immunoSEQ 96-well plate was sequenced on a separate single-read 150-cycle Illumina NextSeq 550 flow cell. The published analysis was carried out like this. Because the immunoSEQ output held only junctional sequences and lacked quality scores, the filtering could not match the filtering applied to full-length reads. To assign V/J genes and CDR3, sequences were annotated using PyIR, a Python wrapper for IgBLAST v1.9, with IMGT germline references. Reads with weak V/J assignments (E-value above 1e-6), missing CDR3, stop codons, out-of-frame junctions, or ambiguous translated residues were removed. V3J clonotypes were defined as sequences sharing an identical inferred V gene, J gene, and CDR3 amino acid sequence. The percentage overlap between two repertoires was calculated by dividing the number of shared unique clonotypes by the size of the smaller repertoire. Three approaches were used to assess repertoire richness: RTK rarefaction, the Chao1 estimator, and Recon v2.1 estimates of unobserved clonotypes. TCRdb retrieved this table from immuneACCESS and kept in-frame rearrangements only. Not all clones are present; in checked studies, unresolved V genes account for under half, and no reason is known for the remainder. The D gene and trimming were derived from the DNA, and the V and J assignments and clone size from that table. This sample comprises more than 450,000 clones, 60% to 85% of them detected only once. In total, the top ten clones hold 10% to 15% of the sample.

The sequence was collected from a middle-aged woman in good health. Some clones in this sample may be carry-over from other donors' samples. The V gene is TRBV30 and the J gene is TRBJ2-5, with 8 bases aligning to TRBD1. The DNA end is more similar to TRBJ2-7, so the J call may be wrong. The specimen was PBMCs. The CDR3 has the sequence CAWGRQGSYEQYF. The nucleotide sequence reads TGTGCCTGGGGTAGACAGGGGTCCTACGAGCAGTACTTC.